This is a list of T cell receptor beta chains from one sample in a study of cytomegalovirus exposure and HLA in healthy donors. Clones were read by immunoSEQ multiplex PCR, and TCRdb kept only the in-frame ones, dropping some. The repertoire has approximately 200,000 clones, 75% to 95% of them found once; the top ten carry 0.8% to 1.2%. Source material: PBMCs. The receptor set was obtained from a woman aged 18-29 years in good health and CMV-seronegative. CDR3s include the opening cysteine and the closing phenylalanine or tryptophan. Each record gives: J gene, V gene, clone size, D gene, CDR3 protein, CDR3 DNA. A D gene is named only where the DNA matches it firmly. Clone size is not always given. Where it is, it says once, few, many or a class for expanded clones.

J: TRBJ1-2
V: TRBV18
size: -
D: -
CDR3: CASSPLTTEGYTF
DNA: TGTGCCAGCTCACCCCTGACGACAGAGGGCTACACCTTC

J: TRBJ2-7
V: TRBV7-2
size: -
D: TRBD2
CDR3: CASSFSGSSDEQYF
DNA: TGTGCCAGCAGCTTTAGCGGGAGTAGCGACGAGCAGTACTTC

J: TRBJ2-7
V: TRBV6-5
size: -
D: -
CDR3: CASSRASSYEQYF
DNA: TGTGCCAGCAGTAGAGCTTCCTCCTACGAGCAGTACTTC

J: TRBJ1-1
V: TRBV28
size: once
D: TRBD1
CDR3: CASRDTSGGSTEAFF
DNA: TGTGCCAGCAGAGACACCTCAGGGGGATCCACTGAAGCTTTCTTT

J: TRBJ1-5
V: TRBV4-1
size: -
D: -
CDR3: CASSSEGTNLAQPQHF
DNA: TGCGCCAGCAGCTCCGAGGGTACTAATCTGGCTCAGCCCCAGCATTTT

J: TRBJ2-3
V: TRBV5-4
size: -
D: -
CDR3: CASSLDGTDTQYF
DNA: TGTGCCAGCAGCTTGGACGGGACAGATACGCAGTATTTT

J: TRBJ1-2
V: TRBV5-4
size: -
D: TRBD1
CDR3: CASSFTGDGYGYTF
DNA: TGTGCCAGCAGCTTTACAGGGGACGGCTATGGCTACACCTTC

J: TRBJ2-7
V: TRBV5-4
size: few
D: -
CDR3: CASSLNSAYEQYF
DNA: TGTGCCAGCAGCTTGAACAGTGCCTACGAGCAGTACTTC

J: TRBJ2-4
V: TRBV5-6
size: -
D: -
CDR3: CASSLGPDSSSIQYF
DNA: TGTGCCAGCAGCTTGGGACCTGACTCCAGCAGCATTCAGTACTTC

J: TRBJ1-1
V: TRBV5-1
size: once
D: -
CDR3: CASTSAGGSWTEAFF
DNA: TGCGCCAGCACCTCGGCTGGGGGGAGTTGGACTGAAGCTTTCTTT

J: TRBJ2-5
V: TRBV18
size: -
D: -
CDR3: CASSPPGTRETQYF
DNA: TGTGCCAGCTCACCACCGGGGACAAGAGAGACCCAGTACTTC

J: TRBJ1-4
V: TRBV7-3
size: -
D: TRBD1
CDR3: CASSRTTGQVEKLFF
DNA: TGTGCCAGCAGCCGAACCACGGGACAGGTTGAAAAACTGTTTTTT

J: TRBJ2-7
V: TRBV25-1
size: -
D: -
CDR3: CASSARDMLYEQYF
DNA: TGTGCCAGCAGTGCTAGGGACATGCTTTACGAGCAGTACTTC

J: TRBJ2-7
V: TRBV5-4
size: -
D: TRBD1
CDR3: CASSPRQGATYEQYF
DNA: TGTGCCAGCAGCCCCCGACAGGGGGCCACCTACGAGCAGTACTTC

J: TRBJ2-3
V: TRBV19
size: -
D: -
CDR3: CASSILAAGLAGSGGSTDTQYF
DNA: -

J: TRBJ1-2
V: TRBV7-7
size: once
D: -
CDR3: CASSPIRASYGYTF
DNA: TGTGCCAGCAGTCCGATCAGGGCTTCCTATGGCTACACCTTC

J: TRBJ1-5
V: TRBV2
size: -
D: TRBD1
CDR3: CASRAGGAGNQPQHF
DNA: TGTGCCAGCAGGGCAGGGGGCGCGGGCAATCAGCCCCAGCATTTT